The 22 T cell receptor beta chains below come from one sample, sequenced in a study of blood T cell dynamics during melanoma immunotherapy. Time point denoted: pre-treatment baseline. Here immunoSEQ multiplex PCR was the method, and the copy in TCRdb shows in-frame clones only, minus some. Here the sample spans over 20,000 clones, under 90% being singletons. Sequenced material: blood, taken from a patient treated with checkpoint blockade. These TCRs come from a human donor with melanoma.

This clone was seen more than once but under ten times. This chain uses TRBV19 with TRBJ1-6; TRBD1 is a possible D gene (5 bases). The length of the CDR3 is 14 residues. Between the trimmed V and J ends, which lost 6 bases and 8 bases, there was a span of 14 bases. The germline V gene encodes CDR1 LNHDA and CDR2 SQIVND (reference sequence). The CDR3 DNA is TGTGCCAGTAGAGACCAGGGTTCGTATTCACCCCTCCACTTT. Translating it yields CASRDQGSYSPLHF.

CDR3 nucleotides: TGTGCCAGCAGCTTATCTAGGGATCAAGAGACCCAGTACTTC. It yields the protein CASSLSRDQETQYF. The chain has TRBV11-2 and TRBJ2-5, with D unresolved. The CDR3 is 14 residues long. V dropped 2 bases and J dropped 2 bases, with 9 bases sitting between them. The V gene's germline CDR1 is SGHAT and CDR2 FQNNGV.

The V gene is TRBV9, the J gene TRBJ1-1; D possibly corresponds to TRBD1 (5 bases). The ends were cut back, 4 bases at V and 11 bases at J, with 15 bases in the middle. The CDR3 has 12 residues. Germline V lookup: CDR1 SGDLS, CDR2 YYNGEE. CDR3 sequence: CASSPETGGAFF. The DNA for the CDR3 is TGTGCCAGCAGCCCAGAGACGGGGGGGGCTTTCTTT. The variable domain in full, with the rest retrieved from reference TRBV9 and TRBJ1-1, is DSGVTQTPKHLITATGQRVTLRCSPRSGDLSVYWYQQSLDQGLQFLIQYYNGEERAKGNILERFSAQQFPDLHSELNLSSLELGDSALYFCASSPETGGAFFGQGTRLTVV.

This chain links TRBV2 with TRBJ1-4; 10 bases are shared with TRBD1. The CDR3 totals 14 residues. Germline values: CDR1 SNHLY, CDR2 FYNNEI. V shed 5 bases and J 8 bases; nucleotides not matched to a gene: 5. The CDR3 reads CASSRDRGDEKLFF. The CDR3 DNA reads TGTGCCAGCAGTCGGGACAGGGGCGACGAAAAACTGTTTTTT. The whole variable domain, remainder taken from reference TRBV2 and TRBJ1-4, is EPEVTQTPSHQVTQMGQEVILRCVPISNHLYFYWYRQILGQKVEFLVSFYNNEISEKSEIFDDQFSVERPDGSNFTLKIRSTKLEDSAMYFCASSRDRGDEKLFFGSGTQLSVL.

This clone showed up just once. The chain is built from TRBV20-1 and TRBJ2-1; a weak D match, TRBD2 (6 bases). CDR1 is DFQATT, CDR2 SNEGSKA, per germline (reference sequence). The CDR3 length is 11 residues. Trimming shortened V by 3 bases and J by 14 bases, and 14 bases separated the two germline ends. CDR3 in DNA: TGCAGTGCTAGGGACTCCCCGGGGGAGTTCTTC. Its protein product is CSARDSPGEFF.

The rearrangement uses TRBV11-2 and TRBJ2-1; D is possibly TRBD1 (6 bases). The CDR3 has 15 residues. Germline-derived CDR1 and CDR2 are SGHAT and FQNNGV. V shed 5 bases and J shed 9 bases, with 20 bases lying between them. The CDR3 spells CASSKRDTTRGEQFF. For the CDR3, the DNA is TGTGCCAGCAGCAAGAGGGACACTACGAGGGGTGAGCAGTTCTTC.

This clone occurred once. This chain connects TRBV18 to TRBJ1-5; 7 bases are shared with TRBD1. The junction had 6 bases not matched to a gene; V was cut back by 3 bases and J by 7 bases. This CDR3 is 14 amino acids long. Germline loops: CDR1 KGHSH, CDR2 LQKENI. The CDR3, as DNA: TGTGCCAGCTCACCGTCCAGGGGGGGACAGCCCCAGCATTTT. It is translated as CASSPSRGGQPQHF.

The rearrangement joins TRBV13 to TRBJ1-2; tentative D call: TRBD1 (5 bases). The V gene's germline CDR1 is PRHDT and CDR2 FYEKMQ (reference sequence). This CDR3 region has 18 residues. The V end lost 3 bases, the J end lost 0 bases, and 20 bases lay between the germline ends. The CDR3 reads CASSLARQRLKANYGYTF. The CDR3 DNA follows: TGTGCCAGCAGCTTGGCTCGACAGAGGCTAAAGGCTAACTATGGCTACACCTTC.

The chain employs TRBV11-2 and TRBJ2-3, with D maybe TRBD2 (6 bases). The CDR3 is 16 residues long. CDR1 is SGHAT, CDR2 FQNNGV, per germline. V was cut by 5 bases and J by 0 bases, with 15 bases left in between. The CDR3 sequence: CASSQAGGPSTDTQYF. Here the CDR3 DNA reads TGTGCCAGCAGCCAAGCTGGAGGGCCCAGCACAGATACGCAGTATTTT.

The V call is TRBV5-6, the J call TRBJ2-7; D perhaps matches TRBD1 (5 bases). V lost 2 bases and J lost 4, with 7 bases in between. The CDR3 contains 12 residues. The germline CDR1 and CDR2 sequences are SGHDT and YYEEEE. CDR3 nucleotide sequence: TGTGCCAGCAGCTTCCAGGGATACGAGCAGTACTTC. It yields the protein CASSFQGYEQYF.

The chain joins TRBV27 to TRBJ2-7; 12 nucleotides agree with TRBD1. V shed 6 bases and J 0 bases; nucleotides not matched to a gene: 21. Germline V gene lookup returns CDR1 MNHEY and CDR2 SMNVEV (reference sequence). The CDR3 has 21 residues. Written as DNA, the CDR3 is TGTGCCAGCAGGCTGCGTTTCCCGGGACAGGGGGCCCAGAGTTTCTCCTACGAGCAGTACTTC. Translation: CASRLRFPGQGAQSFSYEQYF.

The chain recombines TRBV6-5 with TRBJ1-2, with 7 positions matching TRBD1. After removal of 2 bases from V and 7 bases from J, the junction contained 10 bases not matched to a gene. The CDR3 is made up of 15 amino acids. Germline CDR1 is MNHEY and CDR2 is SVGAGI. The CDR3 protein is CASSYKGAALSGYTF. DNA of the CDR3: TGTGCCAGCAGTTACAAGGGGGCGGCCCTCAGTGGCTACACCTTC.

CDR3 region: CASSAQGSGANVLTF. CDR3 DNA sequence: TGTGCCAGCAGCGCGCAGGGCTCTGGGGCCAACGTCCTGACTTTC. This chain joins TRBV9 and TRBJ2-6; tentative D call: TRBD1 (5 bases). The CDR3 spans 15 residues. From germline, CDR1 is SGDLS and CDR2 YYNGEE. The V end lost 3 bases, the J end lost 0 bases, and 7 bases lay between the germline ends.

J is TRBJ2-1 and V is TRBV11-3, with D possibly TRBD2 on 6 matching bases. The germline V gene has CDR1 SGHNT and CDR2 YENEEA. The CDR3 contains 12 residues. V shed 5 bases and J shed 12 bases, with 14 bases lying between them. CDR3 in DNA: TGTGCCAGCAGCCTGGAGGTGGGAGGGCAGTTCTTC. Its translation is CASSLEVGGQFF.

The V call is TRBV28, the J call TRBJ2-7, with 9 bases lining up with TRBD2. CDR3 length: 14 residues. J was trimmed by 5 bases and V by 4 bases; bases with no gene match: 6. Germline-derived CDR1 and CDR2 are MDHEN and SYDVKM. The DNA of the CDR3 is TGTGCCAGCAGTTACGCGGGAGGGTTGGACGAGCAGTACTTC. The encoded protein is CASSYAGGLDEQYF.

The chain couples TRBV19 to TRBJ2-3, with 8 bases identical to TRBD2. The CDR3 runs to 13 residues. The V and J ends lost 3 bases and 8 bases, in that order; junction bases with no gene match: 4. Germline V gene lookup returns CDR1 LNHDA and CDR2 SQIVND (reference sequence). CDR3: CASSIYRGGTQYF. The CDR3 DNA reads as TGTGCCAGTAGTATCTACCGGGGGGGTACGCAGTATTTT.

The rearrangement joins TRBV14 to TRBJ1-2; possible D gene TRBD1, 5 bases. Germline CDR1 reads SGHDN; CDR2 reads FVKESK. V lost 1 base to trimming and J lost 4 bases, with 16 bases between them. The length of the CDR3 is 16 residues. CDR3 residues: CASSQGGGAFIYGYTF. CDR3 DNA sequence: TGTGCCAGCAGCCAAGGCGGCGGGGCGTTCATCTATGGCTACACCTTC.

This chain joins TRBV7-7 and TRBJ2-7; tentatively, D is TRBD2 (6 bases). CDR1 and CDR2 (germline): SSHAT, FNYEAQ (reference sequence). This CDR3 is built from 15 residues. V dropped 5 bases and J dropped 6 bases, with 20 bases sitting between them. The CDR3 loop reads CASSPSGGYGGEQYF. The CDR3 DNA reads TGTGCCAGCAGCCCTTCTGGGGGGTACGGGGGCGAGCAGTACTTC.

The chain is built from TRBV18 and TRBJ1-5; 9 bases are a match to TRBD1. Germline V gives CDR1 KGHSH, CDR2 LQKENI. This CDR3 region has 18 residues. V trimming: 2 bases; J trimming: 2 bases; junction bases outside the gene matches: 10. For the CDR3, the DNA is TGTGCCAGCTCACCATCACAGGGGGCGCGTAATGGCAATCAGCCCCAGCATTTT. Amino acids: CASSPSQGARNGNQPQHF.

CDR3 sequence reads: CASSPGGQIGEQYF. The CDR3, as DNA: TGTGCCAGCAGCCCGGGGGGACAGATTGGGGAGCAGTACTTC. This chain links TRBV11-2 with TRBJ2-7; D possibly uses TRBD1 or TRBD2 (7 bases each). The CDR3 consists of 14 residues. The V end lost 5 bases, the J end lost 7 bases, and 18 bases lay between the germline ends. The germline gives CDR1 SGHAT, CDR2 FQNNGV. Drawing the rest from reference TRBV11-2 and TRBJ2-7, the complete variable domain is EAGVAQSPRYKIIEKRQSVAFWCNPISGHATLYWYQQILGQGPKLLIQFQNNGVVDDSQLPKDRFSAERLKGVDSTLKIQPAKLEDSAVYLCASSPGGQIGEQYFGPGTRLTVT.

The gene calls are TRBV5-4 and TRBJ1-4, with 7 bases lining up with TRBD1. Germline-derived CDR1 and CDR2 are SGHNT and YYREEE (reference sequence). The CDR3 runs 15 residues. Trimming took 4 bases from V and 5 from J; bases not matched to a gene: 8. The CDR3 loop is CASSKGTANNEKLFF. The DNA of the CDR3 is TGTGCCAGCAGCAAAGGGACAGCGAACAATGAAAAACTGTTTTTT. Combining the CDR3 with reference TRBV5-4 and TRBJ1-4 gives the whole variable domain ETGVTQSPTHLIKTRGQQVTLRCSSQSGHNTVSWYQQALGQGPQFIFQYYREEENGRGNFPPRFSGLQFPNYSSELNVNALELDDSALYLCASSKGTANNEKLFFGSGTQLSVL.

The chain combines TRBV15 with TRBJ1-4; no definite D call. Per germline, CDR1 LNHNV and CDR2 YYDKDF (reference sequence). The V gene lost 3 bases and the J gene lost 3 bases, with 11 bases spanning the gap. This CDR3 is 15 amino acids long. CDR3 DNA: TGTGCCACCAGCAGGTCGGGGAAAGCTAATGAAAAACTGTTTTTT. Its protein product is CATSRSGKANEKLFF. The full variable domain, completed using reference TRBV15 and TRBJ1-4, is DAMVIQNPRYQVTQFGKPVTLSCSQTLNHNVMYWYQQKSSQAPKLLFHYYDKDFNNEADTPDNFQSRRPNTSFCFLDIRSPGLGDTAMYLCATSRSGKANEKLFFGSGTQLSVL.